The T cell receptor (beta chain) under discussion was sequenced for a study of cytomegalovirus exposure and HLA in healthy donors. This CDR3 is built from 14 residues. This PCR relied on a set of 60 Vbeta primers and 13 Jbeta primers. The table came from immunoSEQ multiplex PCR; TCRdb's copy has only in-frame clones and leaves some out. The profile shows approximately 160,000 clones, approximately 75% of them singletons. This receptor was obtained from a woman aged 18-29 years in good health and CMV-seronegative. The chain employs TRBV12-1 and TRBJ2-7; the table's D call TRBD1 went unverified against the DNA. TRBV12-1 is assigned pseudogene status. Specimen: PBMCs. CDR3 sequence (DNA): TGTGCCAGCAGCTTACGGACAGGGGTCTACGAGCAGTACTTC. This sequence encodes CASSLRTGVYEQYF.